This passage covers 11 T cell receptor beta chains from one sample sequenced in a study of chemoradiotherapy in HPV16-positive cancers. The method was immunoSEQ multiplex PCR; TCRdb's version includes in-frame clones alone and lacks a portion of them. The sample lists 13,000 to 15,000 clones, roughly 93% seen once, with roughly 2.5% in the top ten. Sequencing was performed on blood, taken from a patient who underwent chemoradiotherapy. The receptors stem from a human donor with HPV-associated anogenital cancer.

The chain carries TRBV11-2 and TRBJ2-5; D is undetermined. With the DNA end fitting TRBJ2-7 better, the J assignment may be wrong. Germline CDR1 and CDR2: SGHAT and FQNNGV. This CDR3 has 15 residues. CDR3 bases: TGTGCCAGCAGCTTAGGCCCAGGCGGAGCCTACGAGCAGTACTTC. Protein sequence: CASSLGPGGAYEQYF.

The DNA for the CDR3 is TGTGCCAGCAGTTTTGGGACAGGAGACTATGGCTACACCTTC. This encodes CASSFGTGDYGYTF. The chain uses TRBV6-1 and TRBJ1-2, with TRBD1 matching 8 bases. CDR1 and CDR2 (germline): MNHNS, SASEGT. This CDR3 contains 14 residues. V gave up 5 bases and J gave up 3 bases; unmatched junction bases: 5.

The gene calls are TRBV2 and TRBJ2-7, with D possibly TRBD2 on 6 matching bases. Trimming took 4 bases from V and 2 from J, leaving 12 bases between them. The V gene's germline CDR1 is SNHLY and CDR2 FYNNEI. This CDR3 comprises 14 residues. The CDR3 is CASSGGGEAYEQYF. In DNA, the CDR3 is TGTGCCAGCAGTGGGGGCGGGGAGGCCTACGAGCAGTACTTC. The full variable domain, with the rest looked up from reference TRBV2 and TRBJ2-7, is EPEVTQTPSHQVTQMGQEVILRCVPISNHLYFYWYRQILGQKVEFLVSFYNNEISEKSEIFDDQFSVERPDGSNFTLKIRSTKLEDSAMYFCASSGGGEAYEQYFGPGTRLTVT.

The V and J genes are TRBV2 and TRBJ2-1, with 11 bases lining up with TRBD2. V lost 8 bases to trimming and J lost 8 bases; unmatched junction nucleotides: 8. Germline CDR1 and CDR2: SNHLY and FYNNEI. The CDR3 loop spans 14 amino acids. DNA for the CDR3: TGTGCCAGCGGGGTAGCGGGGGGGCGGGATGAGCAGTTCTTC. Translation gives CASGVAGGRDEQFF. The full variable domain, with the rest looked up from reference TRBV2 and TRBJ2-1, is EPEVTQTPSHQVTQMGQEVILRCVPISNHLYFYWYRQILGQKVEFLVSFYNNEISEKSEIFDDQFSVERPDGSNFTLKIRSTKLEDSAMYFCASGVAGGRDEQFFGPGTRLTVL.

The chain is built from TRBV21-1 and TRBJ1-2; the D call in the table, TRBD1, was not verified against the DNA. TRBV21-1 is reported as a pseudogene. CDR3 length equals 12 residues. The CDR3 protein is CASSRGREGYTF. CDR3 coding DNA: TGTGCCAGCAGCAGGGGGCGCGAAGGCTACACCTTC.

V usage is TRBV5-1 and J usage is TRBJ2-7; the D gene could be TRBD1 or TRBD2 (6 bases each). The V gene lost 2 bases and the J gene lost 5 bases, with 11 bases spanning the gap. The CDR3 has 13 amino acids. CDR1 and CDR2 (germline): SGHRS, YFSETQ. The DNA of the CDR3 is TGCGCCAGCAGCTTCGGGGGCGGGAACGAGCAGTACTTC. This gives the protein CASSFGGGNEQYF.

V and J are TRBV7-9 and TRBJ2-3; TRBD2 matches 10 bases. The CDR3 is made up of 16 amino acids. Germline CDR1 SEHNR, CDR2 FQNEAQ (reference sequence). J lost 0 bases, V lost 5 bases, and 5 bases had no gene match. CDR3 protein: CASSLGLAVSTDTQYF. CDR3 sequence (DNA): TGTGCCAGCAGCCTTGGACTAGCGGTTAGCACAGATACGCAGTATTTT.

CDR3 in DNA: TGTGCCAGCAGGGGGGGGCGGTATACGCAGTATTTT. The encoded protein is CASRGGRYTQYF. V is TRBV6-5 and J is TRBJ2-3; possible D gene TRBD2, 7 bases. The CDR3 sequence is 12 residues long. Trimming left V 6 bases short and J 7 bases short, with 11 bases between. The germline V gene has CDR1 MNHEY and CDR2 SVGAGI.

CDR3 DNA: TGTGCCAGCAGTTGGGGACAGAGAACAGATACGCAGTATTTT. Amino acid sequence: CASSWGQRTDTQYF. The rearrangement joins TRBV5-6 to TRBJ2-3, with 7 bases matching TRBD1. Looked up from germline, CDR1 is SGHDT and CDR2 is YYEEEE. There are 14 residues in the CDR3. With V trimmed by 5 bases and J by 3 bases, 6 bases remained unmatched.

V gene TRBV7-2 combines with J gene TRBJ1-1; D not resolved. Between the trimmed V and J ends, which lost 2 bases and 5 bases, there was a span of 9 bases. Looked up from germline, CDR1 is SGHTA and CDR2 is FQGNSA. The CDR3 runs 13 residues. CDR3 sequence (DNA): TGTGCCAGCAGCTTAACCGGCGTAACTGAAGCTTTCTTT. As protein: CASSLTGVTEAFF.

The CDR3 reads CASSPGTNANTGELFF. The CDR3 DNA follows: TGTGCCAGCAGCCCCGGGACAAACGCGAACACCGGGGAGCTGTTTTTT. The chain recombines TRBV7-6 with TRBJ2-2, with a tentative D call TRBD1 (6 bases). This CDR3 is built from 16 residues. V was pared by 5 bases and J by 0 bases, with 13 bases between. Per the germline V gene, CDR1 is SGHVS and CDR2 is FNYEAQ.